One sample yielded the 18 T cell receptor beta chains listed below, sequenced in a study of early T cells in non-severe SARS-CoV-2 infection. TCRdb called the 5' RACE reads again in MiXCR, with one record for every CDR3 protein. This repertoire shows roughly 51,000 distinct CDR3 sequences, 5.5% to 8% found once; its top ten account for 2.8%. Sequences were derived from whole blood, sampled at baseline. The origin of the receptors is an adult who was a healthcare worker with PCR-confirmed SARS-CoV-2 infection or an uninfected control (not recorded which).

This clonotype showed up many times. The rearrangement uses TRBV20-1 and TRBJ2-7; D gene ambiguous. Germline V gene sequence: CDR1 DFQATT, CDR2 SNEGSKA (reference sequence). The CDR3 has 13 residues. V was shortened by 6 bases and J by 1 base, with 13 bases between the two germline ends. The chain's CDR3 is CSATSVGSYEQYF. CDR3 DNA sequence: TGCAGTGCAACCTCAGTGGGGTCCTACGAGCAGTACTTC.

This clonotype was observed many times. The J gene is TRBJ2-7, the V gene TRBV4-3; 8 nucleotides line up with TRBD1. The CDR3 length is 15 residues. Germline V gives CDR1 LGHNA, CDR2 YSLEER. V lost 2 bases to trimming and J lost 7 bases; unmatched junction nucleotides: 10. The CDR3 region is CASSQTDRAPGEQYF. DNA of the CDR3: TGCGCCAGCAGCCAAACGGACAGGGCCCCTGGGGAGCAGTACTTC.

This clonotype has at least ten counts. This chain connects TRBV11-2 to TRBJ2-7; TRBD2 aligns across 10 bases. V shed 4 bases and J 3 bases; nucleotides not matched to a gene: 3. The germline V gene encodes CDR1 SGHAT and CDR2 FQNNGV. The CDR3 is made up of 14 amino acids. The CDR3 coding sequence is TGTGCCAGCAGCTATAGCGGGGGGAACTACGAGCAGTACTTC. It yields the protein CASSYSGGNYEQYF.

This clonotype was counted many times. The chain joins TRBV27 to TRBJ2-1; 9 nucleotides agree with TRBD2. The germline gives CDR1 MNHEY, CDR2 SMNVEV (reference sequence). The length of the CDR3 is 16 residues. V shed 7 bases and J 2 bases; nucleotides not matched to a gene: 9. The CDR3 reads CASISEGGGAYNEQFF. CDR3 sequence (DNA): TGTGCCAGCATCTCAGAAGGCGGGGGGGCCTACAATGAGCAGTTCTTC.

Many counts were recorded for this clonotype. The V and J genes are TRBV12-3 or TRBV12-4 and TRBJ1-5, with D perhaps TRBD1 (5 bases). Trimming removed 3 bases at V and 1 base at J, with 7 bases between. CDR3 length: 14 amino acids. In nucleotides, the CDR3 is TGTGCCAGCAGTTTCCGACAGAGCAATCAGCCCCAGCATTTT. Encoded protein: CASSFRQSNQPQHF.

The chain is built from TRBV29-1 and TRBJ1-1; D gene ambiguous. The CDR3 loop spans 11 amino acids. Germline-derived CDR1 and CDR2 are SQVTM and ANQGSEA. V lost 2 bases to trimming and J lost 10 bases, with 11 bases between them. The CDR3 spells CSVELGSGAFF. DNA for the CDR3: TGCAGCGTTGAACTGGGGTCCGGAGCTTTCTTT.

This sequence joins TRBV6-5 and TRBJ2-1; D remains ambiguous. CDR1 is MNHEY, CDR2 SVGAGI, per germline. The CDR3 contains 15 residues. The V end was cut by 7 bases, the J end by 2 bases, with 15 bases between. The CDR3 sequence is CASKRKNLPYNEQFF. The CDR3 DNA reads TGTGCCAGCAAGAGGAAAAATTTACCCTACAATGAGCAGTTCTTC.

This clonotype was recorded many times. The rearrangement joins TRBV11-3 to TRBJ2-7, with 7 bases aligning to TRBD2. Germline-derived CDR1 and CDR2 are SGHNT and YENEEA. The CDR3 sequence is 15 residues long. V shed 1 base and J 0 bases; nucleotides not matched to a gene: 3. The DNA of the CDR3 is TGTGCCAGCAGCTTAGGCGGGGGAAGCTCCTACGAGCAGTACTTC. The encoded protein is CASSLGGGSSYEQYF.

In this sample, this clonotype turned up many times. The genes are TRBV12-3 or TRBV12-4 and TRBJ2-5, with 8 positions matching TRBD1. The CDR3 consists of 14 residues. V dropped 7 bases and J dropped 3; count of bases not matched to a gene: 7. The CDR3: CASTWTGSEETQYF. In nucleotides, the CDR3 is TGTGCCAGCACCTGGACAGGGTCGGAAGAGACCCAGTACTTC.

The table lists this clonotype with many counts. CDR3: CASSQDWGNSNEQFF. The CDR3 DNA reads TGCGCCAGCAGCCAAGATTGGGGAAATAGCAATGAGCAGTTCTTC. V is TRBV4-3 and J is TRBJ2-1, with D hard to call. The CDR3 consists of 15 residues. V was cut by 0 bases and J by 6 bases, with 12 bases left in between. Germline CDR1 reads LGHNA; CDR2 reads YSLEER.

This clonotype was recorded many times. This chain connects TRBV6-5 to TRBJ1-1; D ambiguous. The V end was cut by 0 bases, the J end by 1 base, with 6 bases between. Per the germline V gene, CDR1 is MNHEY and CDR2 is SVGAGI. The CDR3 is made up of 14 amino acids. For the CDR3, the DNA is TGTGCCAGCAGTTACTCGATACGGAACACTGAAGCTTTCTTT. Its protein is CASSYSIRNTEAFF.

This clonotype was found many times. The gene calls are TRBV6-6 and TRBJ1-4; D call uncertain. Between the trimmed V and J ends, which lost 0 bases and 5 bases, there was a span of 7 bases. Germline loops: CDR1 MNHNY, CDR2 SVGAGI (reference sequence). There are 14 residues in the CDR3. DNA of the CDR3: TGTGCCAGCAGTTACTCCGGAGTGAATGAAAAACTGTTTTTT. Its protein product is CASSYSGVNEKLFF.

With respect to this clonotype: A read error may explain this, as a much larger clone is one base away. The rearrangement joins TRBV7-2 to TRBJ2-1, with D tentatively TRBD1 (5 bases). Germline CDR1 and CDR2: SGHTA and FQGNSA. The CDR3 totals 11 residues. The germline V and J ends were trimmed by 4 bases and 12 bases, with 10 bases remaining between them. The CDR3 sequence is CASSSQGSQFF. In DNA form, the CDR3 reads TGTGCCAGCAGCTCTCAGGGCTCGCAGTTCTTC.

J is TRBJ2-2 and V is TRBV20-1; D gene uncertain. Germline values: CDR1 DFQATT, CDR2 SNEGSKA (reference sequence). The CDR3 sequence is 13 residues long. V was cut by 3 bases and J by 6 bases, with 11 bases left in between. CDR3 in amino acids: CSASRQVAGELFF. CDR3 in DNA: TGCAGTGCTAGTCGGCAGGTAGCCGGGGAGCTGTTTTTT.

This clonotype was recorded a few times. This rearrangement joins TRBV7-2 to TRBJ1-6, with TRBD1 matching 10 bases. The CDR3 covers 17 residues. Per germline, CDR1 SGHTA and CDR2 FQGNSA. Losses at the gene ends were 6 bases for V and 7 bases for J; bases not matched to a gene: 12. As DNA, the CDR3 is TGTGCCAGCAGAGGCGTCCTAAGGGGACAGGGGAATTCACCCCTCCACTTT. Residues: CASRGVLRGQGNSPLHF.

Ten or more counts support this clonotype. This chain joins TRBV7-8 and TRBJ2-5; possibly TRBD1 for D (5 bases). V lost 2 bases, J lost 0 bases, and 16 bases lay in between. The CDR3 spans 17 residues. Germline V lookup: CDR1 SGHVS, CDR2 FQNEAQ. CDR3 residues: CASSLPRTSKDQETQYF. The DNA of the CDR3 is TGTGCCAGCAGCTTACCTAGGACATCAAAAGACCAAGAGACCCAGTACTTC.

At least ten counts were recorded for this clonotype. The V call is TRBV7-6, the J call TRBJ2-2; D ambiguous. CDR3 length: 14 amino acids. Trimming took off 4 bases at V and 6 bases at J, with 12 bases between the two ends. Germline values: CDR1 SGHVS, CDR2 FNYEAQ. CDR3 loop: CASSYITGSGELFF. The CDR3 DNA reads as TGTGCCAGCAGCTATATAACCGGGTCCGGGGAGCTGTTTTTT.

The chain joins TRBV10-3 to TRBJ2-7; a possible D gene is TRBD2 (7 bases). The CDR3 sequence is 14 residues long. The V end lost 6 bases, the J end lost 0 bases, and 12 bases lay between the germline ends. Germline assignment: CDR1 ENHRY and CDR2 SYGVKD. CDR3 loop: CAIRAGDNSYEQYF. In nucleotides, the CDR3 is TGTGCCATCAGGGCGGGGGACAACTCCTACGAGCAGTACTTC.